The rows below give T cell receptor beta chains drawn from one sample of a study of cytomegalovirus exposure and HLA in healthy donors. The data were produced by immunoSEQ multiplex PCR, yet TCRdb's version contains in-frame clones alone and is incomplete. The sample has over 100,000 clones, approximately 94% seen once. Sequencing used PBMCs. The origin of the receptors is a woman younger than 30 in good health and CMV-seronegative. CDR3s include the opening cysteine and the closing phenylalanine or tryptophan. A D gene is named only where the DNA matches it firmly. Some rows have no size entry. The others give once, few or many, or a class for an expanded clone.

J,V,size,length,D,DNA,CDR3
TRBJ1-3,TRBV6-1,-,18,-,TGTGCCAGCAGTGAATTCTTGTGGCAGGGCGCTTCTGGAAACACCATATATTTT,CASSEFLWQGASGNTIYF
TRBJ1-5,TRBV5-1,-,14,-,TGCGCCAGCAGCCTTTTAGGGGGTGATCAGCCCCAGCATTTT,CASSLLGGDQPQHF
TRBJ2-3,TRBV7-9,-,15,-,TGTGCCAGCCCCTTGGAGTCGGACTACACAGATACGCAGTATTTT,CASPLESDYTDTQYF
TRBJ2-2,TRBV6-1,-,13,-,TGTGCCAGCAGGGGACACAACACCGGGGAGCTGTTTTTT,CASRGHNTGELFF
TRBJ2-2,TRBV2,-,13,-,TGTGCCAGCAGTGAACAGGGCACCGGGGAGCTGTTTTTT,CASSEQGTGELFF
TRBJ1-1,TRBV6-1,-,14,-,TGTGCCAGCAGTGAAGCGACAACATACACTGAAGCTTTCTTT,CASSEATTYTEAFF
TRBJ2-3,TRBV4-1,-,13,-,TGCGCCAGCAGCCCTCTTGACCCGGGAAGGCAGTATTTT,CASSPLDPGRQYF
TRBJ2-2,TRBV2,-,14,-,TGTGCCAGCAGTGTTCTTCGGAACACCGGGGAGCTGTTTTTT,CASSVLRNTGELFF
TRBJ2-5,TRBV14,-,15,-,TGTGCCAGCAGCCAACACTTAGCGGACCAAGAGACCCAGTACTTC,CASSQHLADQETQYF
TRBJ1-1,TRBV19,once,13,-,TGTGCCACTGAACAGGGAACGAACACTGAAGCTTTCTTT,CATEQGTNTEAFF
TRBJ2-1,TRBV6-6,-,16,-,TGTGCCAGCAGTTACTCAGGAGGGAGCTCCTACAATGAGCAGTTCTTC,CASSYSGGSSYNEQFF
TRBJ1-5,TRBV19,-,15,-,TGTGCCAGTAGTATGGGAGGGACGGGCAATCAGCCCCAGCATTTT,CASSMGGTGNQPQHF
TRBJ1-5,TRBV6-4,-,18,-,TGTGCCAGCAGTGACTCCACAGTACGCCTGTGTAGCAATCAGCCCCAGCATTTT,CASSDSTVRLCSNQPQHF
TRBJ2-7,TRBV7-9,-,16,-,TGTGCCAGCAGCTTAGCCCTCAGAGACAGAGACTACGAGCAGTACTTC,CASSLALRDRDYEQYF
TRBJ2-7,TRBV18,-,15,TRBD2,TGTGCCAGCTCACGGAGCGGGAGCCCTTTTGAGGAGCAGTACTTC,CASSRSGSPFEEQYF
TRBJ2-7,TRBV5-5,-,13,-,TGTGCCAGCAGCTTAGGGGTCCCCTACGAGCAGTACTTC,CASSLGVPYEQYF